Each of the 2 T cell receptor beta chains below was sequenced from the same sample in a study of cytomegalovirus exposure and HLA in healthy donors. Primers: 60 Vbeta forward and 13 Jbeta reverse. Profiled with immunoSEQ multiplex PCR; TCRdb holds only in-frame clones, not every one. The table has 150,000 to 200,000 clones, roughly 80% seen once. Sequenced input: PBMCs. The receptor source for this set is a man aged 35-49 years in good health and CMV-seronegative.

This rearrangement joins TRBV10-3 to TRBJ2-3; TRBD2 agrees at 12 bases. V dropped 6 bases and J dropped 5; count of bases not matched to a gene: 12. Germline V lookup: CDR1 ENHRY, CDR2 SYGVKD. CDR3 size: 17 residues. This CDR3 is CAISEYGLAGKVDTQYF. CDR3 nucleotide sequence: TGTGCCATCAGCGAATACGGACTAGCGGGGAAGGTAGATACGCAGTATTTT.

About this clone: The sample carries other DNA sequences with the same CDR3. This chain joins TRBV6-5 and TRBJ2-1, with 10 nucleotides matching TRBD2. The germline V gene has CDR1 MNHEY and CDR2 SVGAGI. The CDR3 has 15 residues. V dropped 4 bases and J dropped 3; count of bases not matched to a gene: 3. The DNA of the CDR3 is TGTGCCAGCAGTTCGGGGACTAGCGTCTACAATGAGCAGTTCTTC. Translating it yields CASSSGTSVYNEQFF.